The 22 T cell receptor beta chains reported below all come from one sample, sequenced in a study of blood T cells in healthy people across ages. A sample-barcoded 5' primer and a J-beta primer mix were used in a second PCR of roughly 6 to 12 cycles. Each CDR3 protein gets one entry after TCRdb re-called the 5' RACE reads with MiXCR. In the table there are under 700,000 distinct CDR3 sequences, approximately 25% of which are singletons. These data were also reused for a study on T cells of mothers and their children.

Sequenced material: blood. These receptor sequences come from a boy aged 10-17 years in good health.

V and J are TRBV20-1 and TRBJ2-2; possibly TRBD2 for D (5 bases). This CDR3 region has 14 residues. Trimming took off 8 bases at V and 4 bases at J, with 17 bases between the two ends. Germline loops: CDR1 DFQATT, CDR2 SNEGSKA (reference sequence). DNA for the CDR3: TGCAGTCCCAGGAAGGAGGTTGGCACCGGGGAGCTGTTTTTT. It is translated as CSPRKEVGTGELFF.

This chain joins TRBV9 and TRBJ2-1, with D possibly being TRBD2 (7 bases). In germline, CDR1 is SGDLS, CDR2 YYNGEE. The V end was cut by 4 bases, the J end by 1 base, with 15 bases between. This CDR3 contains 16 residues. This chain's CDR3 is CASSPKGGTSYNEQFF. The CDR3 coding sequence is TGTGCCAGCAGCCCCAAGGGGGGGACATCCTACAATGAGCAGTTCTTC.

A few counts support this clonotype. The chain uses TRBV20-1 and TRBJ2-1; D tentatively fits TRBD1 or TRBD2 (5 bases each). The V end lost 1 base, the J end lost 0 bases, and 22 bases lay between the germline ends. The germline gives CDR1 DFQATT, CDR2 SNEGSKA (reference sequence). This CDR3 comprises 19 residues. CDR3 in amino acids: CSARGPGRRSRSSYNEQFF. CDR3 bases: TGCAGTGCTAGAGGCCCGGGACGGCGATCCCGAAGCTCCTACAATGAGCAGTTCTTC.

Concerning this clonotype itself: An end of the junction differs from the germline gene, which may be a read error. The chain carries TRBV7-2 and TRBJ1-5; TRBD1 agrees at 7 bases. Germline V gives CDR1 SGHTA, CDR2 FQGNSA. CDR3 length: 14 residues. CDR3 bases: TGTGCCAGCAGCGCCCGGACAGGCAACCAGCCCCAGCATTTT. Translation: CASSARTGNQPQHF.

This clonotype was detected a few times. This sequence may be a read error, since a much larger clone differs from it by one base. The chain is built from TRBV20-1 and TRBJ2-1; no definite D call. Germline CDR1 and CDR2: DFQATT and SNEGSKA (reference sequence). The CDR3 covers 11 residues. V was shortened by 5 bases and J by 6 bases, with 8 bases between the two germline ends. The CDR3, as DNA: TGCAGTGCTTATAGAATCAATGAGCAGTTCTTC. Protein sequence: CSAYRINEQFF.

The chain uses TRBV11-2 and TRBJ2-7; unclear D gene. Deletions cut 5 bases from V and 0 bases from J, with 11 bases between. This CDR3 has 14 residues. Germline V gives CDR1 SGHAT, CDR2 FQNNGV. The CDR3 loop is CASSRQKSSYEQYF. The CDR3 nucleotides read TGTGCCAGCAGCCGCCAAAAGAGCTCCTACGAGCAGTACTTC. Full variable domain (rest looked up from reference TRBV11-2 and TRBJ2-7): EAGVAQSPRYKIIEKRQSVAFWCNPISGHATLYWYQQILGQGPKLLIQFQNNGVVDDSQLPKDRFSAERLKGVDSTLKIQPAKLEDSAVYLCASSRQKSSYEQYFGPGTRLTVT.

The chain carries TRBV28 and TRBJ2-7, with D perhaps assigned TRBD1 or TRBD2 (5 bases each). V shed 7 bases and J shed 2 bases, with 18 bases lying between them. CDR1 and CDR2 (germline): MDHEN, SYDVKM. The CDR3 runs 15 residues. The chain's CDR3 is CASNTRGVPPYEQYF. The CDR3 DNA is TGTGCCAGCAACACCCGAGGGGTCCCCCCCTACGAGCAGTACTTC.

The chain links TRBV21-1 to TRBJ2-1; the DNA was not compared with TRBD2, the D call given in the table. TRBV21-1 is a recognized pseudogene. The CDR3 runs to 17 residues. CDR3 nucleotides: TGTGCCAGCAGAACTAATGAGCGGGACCTTCCCTACAATGAGCAGTTCTTC. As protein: CASRTNERDLPYNEQFF.

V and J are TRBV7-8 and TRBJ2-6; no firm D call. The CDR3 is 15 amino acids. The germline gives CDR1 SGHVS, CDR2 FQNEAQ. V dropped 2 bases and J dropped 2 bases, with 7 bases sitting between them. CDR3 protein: CASSLTVAGANVLTF. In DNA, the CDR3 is TGTGCCAGCAGCTTAACGGTGGCTGGGGCCAACGTCCTGACTTTC.

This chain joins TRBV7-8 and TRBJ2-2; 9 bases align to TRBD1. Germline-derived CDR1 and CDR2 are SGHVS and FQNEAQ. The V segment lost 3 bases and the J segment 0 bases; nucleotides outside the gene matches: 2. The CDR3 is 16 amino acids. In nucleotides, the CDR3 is TGTGCCAGCAGCTTCCGGGACAGGGCGAACACCGGGGAGCTGTTTTTT. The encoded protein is CASSFRDRANTGELFF.

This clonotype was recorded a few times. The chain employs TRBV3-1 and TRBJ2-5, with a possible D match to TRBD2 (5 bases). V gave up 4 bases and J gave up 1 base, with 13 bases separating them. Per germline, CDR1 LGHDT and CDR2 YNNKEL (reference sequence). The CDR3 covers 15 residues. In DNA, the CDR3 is TGTGCCAGCAGCCGGAGGTGGCTAGCCCAAGAGACCCAGTACTTC. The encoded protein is CASSRRWLAQETQYF.

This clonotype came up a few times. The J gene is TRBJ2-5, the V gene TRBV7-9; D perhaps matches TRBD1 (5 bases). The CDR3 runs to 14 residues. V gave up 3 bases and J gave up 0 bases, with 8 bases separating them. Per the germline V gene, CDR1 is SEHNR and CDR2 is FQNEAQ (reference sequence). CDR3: CASSFPTDQETQYF. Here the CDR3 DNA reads TGTGCCAGCAGCTTCCCGACAGACCAAGAGACCCAGTACTTC.

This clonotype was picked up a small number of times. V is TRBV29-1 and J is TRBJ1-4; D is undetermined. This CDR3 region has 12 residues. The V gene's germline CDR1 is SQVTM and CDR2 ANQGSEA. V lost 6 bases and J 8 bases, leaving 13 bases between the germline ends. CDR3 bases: TGCAGCGTAGCAAACGACGGGGAAAAACTGTTTTTT. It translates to CSVANDGEKLFF.

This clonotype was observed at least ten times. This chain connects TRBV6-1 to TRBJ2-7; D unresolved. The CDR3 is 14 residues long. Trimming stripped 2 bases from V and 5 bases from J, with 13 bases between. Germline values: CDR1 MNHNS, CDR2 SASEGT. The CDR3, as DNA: TGTGCCAGCAGTGAAAGGGCAGAGGAGAACGAGCAGTACTTC. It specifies CASSERAEENEQYF.

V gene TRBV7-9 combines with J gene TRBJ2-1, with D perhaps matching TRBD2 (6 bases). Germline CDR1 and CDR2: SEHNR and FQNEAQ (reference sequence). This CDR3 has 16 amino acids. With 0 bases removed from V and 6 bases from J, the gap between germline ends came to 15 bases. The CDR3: CASSLAVAGLFNEQFF. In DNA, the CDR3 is TGTGCCAGCAGCTTAGCGGTTGCGGGATTGTTCAATGAGCAGTTCTTC. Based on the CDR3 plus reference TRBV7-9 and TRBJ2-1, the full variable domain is DTGVSQNPRHKITKRGQNVTFRCDPISEHNRLYWYRQTLGQGPEFLTYFQNEAQLEKSRLLSDRFSAERPKGSFSTLEIQRTEQGDSAMYLCASSLAVAGLFNEQFFGPGTRLTVL.

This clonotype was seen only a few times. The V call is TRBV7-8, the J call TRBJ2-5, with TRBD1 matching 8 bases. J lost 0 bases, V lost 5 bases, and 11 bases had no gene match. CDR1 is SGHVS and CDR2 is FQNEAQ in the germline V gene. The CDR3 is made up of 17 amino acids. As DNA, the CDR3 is TGTGCCAGCAGCGTCAGATGGGACAGGCGTTACCAAGAGACCCAGTACTTC. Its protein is CASSVRWDRRYQETQYF. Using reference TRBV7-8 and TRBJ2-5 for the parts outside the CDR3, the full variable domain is GAGVSQSPRYKVAKRGQDVALRCDPISGHVSLFWYQQALGQGPEFLTYFQNEAQLDKSGLPSDRFFAERPEGSVSTLKIQRTQQEDSAVYLCASSVRWDRRYQETQYFGPGTRLLVL.

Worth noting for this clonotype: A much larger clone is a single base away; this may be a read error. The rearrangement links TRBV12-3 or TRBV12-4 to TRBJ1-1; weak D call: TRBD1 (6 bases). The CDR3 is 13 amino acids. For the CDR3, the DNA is TGTGCCAGCAGCTTAGGGGGGTTCACTGAAGCTTTCTTT. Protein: CASSLGGFTEAFF.

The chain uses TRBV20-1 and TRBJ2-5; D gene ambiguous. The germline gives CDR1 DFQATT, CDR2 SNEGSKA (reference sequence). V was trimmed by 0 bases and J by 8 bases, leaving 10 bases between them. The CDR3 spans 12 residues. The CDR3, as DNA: TGCAGTGCTAGAGATTCGGACGACACCCAGTACTTC. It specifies CSARDSDDTQYF.

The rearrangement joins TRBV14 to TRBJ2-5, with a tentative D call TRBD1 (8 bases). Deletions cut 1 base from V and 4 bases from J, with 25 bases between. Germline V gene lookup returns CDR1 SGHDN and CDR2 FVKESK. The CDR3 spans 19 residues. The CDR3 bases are TGTGCCAGCAGCCAAGTGGGGTTTTCGGACAGGGAGGGGACAGAGACCCAGTACTTC. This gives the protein CASSQVGFSDREGTETQYF.

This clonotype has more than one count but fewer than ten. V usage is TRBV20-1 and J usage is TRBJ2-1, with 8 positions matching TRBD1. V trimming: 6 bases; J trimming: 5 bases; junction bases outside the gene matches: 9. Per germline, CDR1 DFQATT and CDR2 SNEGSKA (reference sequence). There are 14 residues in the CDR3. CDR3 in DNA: TGCAGTGCGACAGGGACAGGAGCTAACAATGAGCAGTTCTTC. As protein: CSATGTGANNEQFF.

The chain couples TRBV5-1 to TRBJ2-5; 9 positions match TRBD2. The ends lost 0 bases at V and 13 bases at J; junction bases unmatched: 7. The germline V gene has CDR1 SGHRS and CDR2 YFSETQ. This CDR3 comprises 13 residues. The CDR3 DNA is TGCGCCAGCAGCTTGGAGCGGGGGGCGTATATGTACTTC. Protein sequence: CASSLERGAYMYF.

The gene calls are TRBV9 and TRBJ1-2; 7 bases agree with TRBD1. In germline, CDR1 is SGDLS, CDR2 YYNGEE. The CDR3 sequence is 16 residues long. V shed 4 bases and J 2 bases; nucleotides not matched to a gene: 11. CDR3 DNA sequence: TGTGCCAGCAGCCTACAACGACAGGGACGGAACTATGGCTACACCTTC. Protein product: CASSLQRQGRNYGYTF.